This T cell receptor (beta chain) was captured by sequencing in a study of siplizumab effects on memory and regulatory T cells. Overall study: The study paired mixed lymphocyte reactions, running them with siplizumab at about 0.93 ug/mL or without drug.

Coculturing at 37°C lasted 5 to 7 days for the mixed lymphocyte reaction cells. In germline, CDR1 is LGHNA, CDR2 YSLEER. The CDR3 spans 15 residues. Trimming left V 0 bases short and J 3 bases short, with 12 bases between. Clones were read by immunoSEQ multiplex PCR, and TCRdb kept only the in-frame ones, dropping some. The sample holds 9,900 or so clones, around 40% seen once. This clone has more than one count but fewer than ten. Its cognate antigen is unknown. Study findings and constraints: A minor share of alloreactive clones matched unstimulated subsets. Apparently key alloresponse contributors, naive T cells also seemed more diverse than memory cells.

This receptor was taken from a human donor in good health; the cells came from an allogeneic mixed lymphocyte reaction. The sequencing sample was made of CFSE-low (dividing) CD8+ T cells sorted from an allogeneic mixed lymphocyte reaction. The rearrangement joins TRBV4-3 to TRBJ2-7; the D is unclear. The CDR3 protein is CASSQEGRIYYEQYF. In DNA, the CDR3 is TGCGCCAGCAGCCAAGAAGGCAGGATATACTACGAGCAGTACTTC.